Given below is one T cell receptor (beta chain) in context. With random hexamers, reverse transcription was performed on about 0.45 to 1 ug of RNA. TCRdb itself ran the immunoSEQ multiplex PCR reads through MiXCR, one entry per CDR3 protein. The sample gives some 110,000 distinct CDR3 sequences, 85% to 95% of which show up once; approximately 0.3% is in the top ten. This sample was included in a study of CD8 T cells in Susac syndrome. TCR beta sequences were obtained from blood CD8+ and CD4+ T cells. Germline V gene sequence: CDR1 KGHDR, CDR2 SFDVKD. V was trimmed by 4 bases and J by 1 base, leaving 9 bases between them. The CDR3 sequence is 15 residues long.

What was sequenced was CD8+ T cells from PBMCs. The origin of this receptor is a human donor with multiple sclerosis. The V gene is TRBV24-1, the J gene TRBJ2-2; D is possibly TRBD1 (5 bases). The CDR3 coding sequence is TGTGCCACCAGTGACCTAGGACAGAACACCGGGGAGCTGTTTTTT. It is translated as CATSDLGQNTGELFF.